This T cell receptor (beta chain) was identified during a study of blood T cell repertoires in COVID-19. In the study overall: The United States, Italy and Spain were the sources of the acute and convalescent COVID-19 samples.

In the original workflow: The authors estimated nucleated cell counts from reference gene primer amplification. Sequencing used immunoSEQ multiplex PCR; TCRdb keeps in-frame clones, though not all of them. V and J calls and clone size are copied from that table; D and trimming were computed from the DNA. Here the sample spans under 200,000 clones, over 80% being singletons. In assigning cohorts, the study relied on participant-reported clinical history. The CDR3 extends over 15 amino acids. V gave up 1 base and J gave up 5 bases; unmatched junction bases: 4. Germline V gene sequence: CDR1 SGHTA, CDR2 FQGNSA.

Sequenced input: PBMCs or T cells enriched from blood (not recorded which). This receptor was taken from an older woman who had recovered from COVID-19. This chain joins TRBV7-2 and TRBJ1-2; TRBD1 matches at 10 bases. The DNA for the CDR3 is TGTGCCAGCAGCTTAGGGGACAGGGGATTTTATGGCTACACCTTC. Protein product: CASSLGDRGFYGYTF. Based on the CDR3 plus reference TRBV7-2 and TRBJ1-2, the full variable domain is GAGVSQSPSNKVTEKGKDVELRCDPISGHTALYWYRQSLGQGLEFLIYFQGNSAPDKSGLPSDRFSAERTGGSVSTLTIQRTQQEDSAVYLCASSLGDRGFYGYTFGSGTRLTVV.